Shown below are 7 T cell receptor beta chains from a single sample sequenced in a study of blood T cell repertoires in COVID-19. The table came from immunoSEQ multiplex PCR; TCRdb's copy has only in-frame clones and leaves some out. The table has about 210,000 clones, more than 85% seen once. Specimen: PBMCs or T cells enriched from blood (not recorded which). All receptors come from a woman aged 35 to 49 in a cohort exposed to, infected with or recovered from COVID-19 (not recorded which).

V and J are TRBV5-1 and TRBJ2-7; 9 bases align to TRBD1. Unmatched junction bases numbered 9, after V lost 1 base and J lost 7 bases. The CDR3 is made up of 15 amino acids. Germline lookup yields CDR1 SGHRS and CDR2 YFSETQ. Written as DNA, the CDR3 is TGCGCCAGCAGCTTGTCACGGGACAGGGTAAGAGAGCAGTACTTC. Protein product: CASSLSRDRVREQYF.

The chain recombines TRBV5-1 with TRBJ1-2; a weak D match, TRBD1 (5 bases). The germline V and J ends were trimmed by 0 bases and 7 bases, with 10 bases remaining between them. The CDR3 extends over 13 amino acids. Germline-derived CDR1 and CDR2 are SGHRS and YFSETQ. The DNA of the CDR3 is TGCGCCAGCAGCTTGGGCGGGGGAAGTGGCTACACCTTC. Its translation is CASSLGGGSGYTF.

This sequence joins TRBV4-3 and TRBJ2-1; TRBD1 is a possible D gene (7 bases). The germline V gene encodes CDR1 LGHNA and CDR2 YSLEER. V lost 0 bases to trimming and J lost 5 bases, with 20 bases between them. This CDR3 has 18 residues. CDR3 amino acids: CASSQDPGGRTGDNEQFF. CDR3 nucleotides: TGCGCCAGCAGCCAAGATCCAGGGGGGCGTACAGGGGACAATGAGCAGTTCTTC.

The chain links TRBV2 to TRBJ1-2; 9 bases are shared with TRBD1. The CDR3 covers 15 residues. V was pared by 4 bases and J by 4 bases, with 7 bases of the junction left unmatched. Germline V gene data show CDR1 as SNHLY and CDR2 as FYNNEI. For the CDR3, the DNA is TGTGCCAGCAGTGTAGGGACAGGGTATAGCTATGGCTACACCTTC. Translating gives CASSVGTGYSYGYTF.

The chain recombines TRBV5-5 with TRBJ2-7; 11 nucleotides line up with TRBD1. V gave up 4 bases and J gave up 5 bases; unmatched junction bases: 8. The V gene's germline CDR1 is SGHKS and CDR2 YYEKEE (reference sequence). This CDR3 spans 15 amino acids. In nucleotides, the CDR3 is TGTGCCAGCAGCGGGACCGGGACAGGGGGTAACGAGCAGTACTTC. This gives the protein CASSGTGTGGNEQYF.

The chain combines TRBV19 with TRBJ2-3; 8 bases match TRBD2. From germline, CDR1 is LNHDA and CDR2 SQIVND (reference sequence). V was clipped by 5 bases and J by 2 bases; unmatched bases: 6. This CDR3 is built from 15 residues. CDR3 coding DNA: TGTGCCAGTAGTGGACTAGCAGGATACACAGATACGCAGTATTTT. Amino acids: CASSGLAGYTDTQYF.

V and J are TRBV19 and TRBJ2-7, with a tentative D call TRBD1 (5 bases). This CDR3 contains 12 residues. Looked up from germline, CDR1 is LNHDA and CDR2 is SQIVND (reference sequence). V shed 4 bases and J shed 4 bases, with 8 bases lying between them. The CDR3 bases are TGTGCCAGTAGTACGACAGCGTACGAGCAGTACTTC. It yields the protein CASSTTAYEQYF. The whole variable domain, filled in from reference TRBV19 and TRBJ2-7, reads DGGITQSPKYLFRKEGQNVTLSCEQNLNHDAMYWYRQDPGQGLRLIYYSQIVNDFQKGDIAEGYSVSREKKESFPLTVTSAQKNPTAFYLCASSTTAYEQYFGPGTRLTVT.